Sequencing of this T cell receptor (beta chain) was carried out in a study of CD8+ T cells in alopecia areata. The treatment: oral pan-JAK inhibitor, 5-10 mg twice daily. Researchers picked out CD4+ and CD8+ T cells from PBMCs by sorting. V lost 3 bases, J lost 7 bases, and 18 bases lay in between. Germline V gene lookup returns CDR1 SQVTM and CDR2 ANQGSEA. This CDR3 contains 15 residues. RNA extraction was followed by reverse transcription into cDNA, which acted as the sequencing template. The assay was immunoSEQ multiplex PCR, and TCRdb's table has in-frame clones only and misses some. The sample has 200,000 to 250,000 clones, about 58% seen once.

This TCR was sampled from a human donor with alopecia areata. The genes are TRBV29-1 and TRBJ2-2, with D possibly called TRBD1 or TRBD2 (6 bases each). Sequencing was performed on CD4+ T cells sorted from blood, taken at week 4, from a patient treated with tofacitinib. The CDR3 protein is CSVELGRGGSGELFF. CDR3 sequence (DNA): TGCAGCGTTGAGCTTGGCAGGGGAGGAAGCGGGGAGCTGTTTTTT.